This TCR beta chain was sequenced in a study of OX40 agonist ivuxolimab in advanced cancers. Study context: Patients received the agonistic anti-OX40 (CD134) antibody ivuxolimab. Findings and limits, study-wide: Within 6 weeks, CD4+ and CD8+ blood T cells expanded clonally at 0.1 to 3.0 mg/kg.

V lost 4 bases and J lost 2, with 9 bases in between. CDR1 is MNHEY, CDR2 SVGAGI, per germline. This CDR3 spans 14 amino acids. Clones were sequenced by immunoSEQ multiplex PCR, and TCRdb holds only the in-frame ones, with some missing. Of approximately 62,000 clones in the sample, almost 95% are singletons; the top ten hold about an eighth. Concerning this clone: The antigen is unknown.

The sequencing used CD4+ or CD8+ T cells sorted from blood, collected in a trial of the OX40 agonist ivuxolimab. This chain links TRBV6-5 with TRBJ2-1; possible D gene TRBD2, 6 bases. The TCR originated in an adult with an advanced solid tumor such as melanoma, head and neck, liver or kidney cancer. CDR3 residues: CASSSSGPYNEQFF. The CDR3 DNA reads TGTGCCAGCAGTTCCAGCGGGCCCTACAATGAGCAGTTCTTC.